The text below deals with one T cell receptor (beta chain). Antigen specificity is unknown. This entry comes from a study of cytomegalovirus exposure and HLA in healthy donors. Trimming at V came to 3 bases and at J to 2 bases, leaving 9 bases not matched to a gene. Germline V gives CDR1 KGHSH, CDR2 LQKENI. The CDR3 consists of 17 residues. PCR involved 60 Vbeta and 13 Jbeta primers. Clones were read by immunoSEQ multiplex PCR, and TCRdb kept only the in-frame ones, dropping some. The sample includes 150,000 to 200,000 clones. Findings and limits, study-wide: Later genetic work tied a missense DCLRE1C variant to beta-chain V and J trimming. Serostatus for CMV was the only available immune exposure information. The authors assumed roughly uniform sequencing depth across donors for presence/absence analyses.

The rearrangement links TRBV18 to TRBJ2-5; 10 bases agree with TRBD2. The sample comprised PBMCs. The clonotype originates from a woman aged 18-30 years in good health and CMV-seropositive. The CDR3 DNA sequence: TGTGCCAGCTCACCCGTACGGGGGACTAGCGTTCAAGAGACCCAGTACTTC. It codes for CASSPVRGTSVQETQYF.